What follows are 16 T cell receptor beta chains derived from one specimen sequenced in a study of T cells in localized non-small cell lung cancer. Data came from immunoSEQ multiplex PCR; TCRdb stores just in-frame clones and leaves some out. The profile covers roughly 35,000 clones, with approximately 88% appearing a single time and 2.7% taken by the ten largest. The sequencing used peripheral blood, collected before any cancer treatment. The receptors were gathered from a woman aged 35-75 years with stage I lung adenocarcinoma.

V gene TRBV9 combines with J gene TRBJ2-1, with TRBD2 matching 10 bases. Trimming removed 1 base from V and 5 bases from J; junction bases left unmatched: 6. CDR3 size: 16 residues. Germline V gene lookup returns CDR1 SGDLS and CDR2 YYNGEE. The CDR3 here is CASSVRAGGPNNEQFF. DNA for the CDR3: TGTGCCAGCAGCGTAAGAGCGGGAGGGCCAAACAATGAGCAGTTCTTC.

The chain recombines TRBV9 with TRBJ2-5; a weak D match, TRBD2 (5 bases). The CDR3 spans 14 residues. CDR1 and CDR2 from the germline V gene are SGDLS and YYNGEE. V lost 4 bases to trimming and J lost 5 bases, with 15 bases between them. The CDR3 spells CASSPPDLAETQYF. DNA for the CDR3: TGTGCCAGCAGCCCCCCTGACTTAGCGGAGACCCAGTACTTC.

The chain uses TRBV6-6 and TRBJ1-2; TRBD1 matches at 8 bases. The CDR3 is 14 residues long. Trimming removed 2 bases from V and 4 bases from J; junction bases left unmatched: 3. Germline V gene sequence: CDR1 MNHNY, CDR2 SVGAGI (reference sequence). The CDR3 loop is CASSYPGTGYGYTF. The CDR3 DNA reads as TGTGCCAGCAGTTACCCCGGGACAGGCTATGGCTACACCTTC.

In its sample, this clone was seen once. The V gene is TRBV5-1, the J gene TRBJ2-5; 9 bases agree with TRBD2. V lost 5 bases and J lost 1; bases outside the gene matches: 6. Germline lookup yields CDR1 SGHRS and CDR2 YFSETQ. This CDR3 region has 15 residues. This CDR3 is CASRSSGATQETQYF. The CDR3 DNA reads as TGCGCCAGCAGATCTAGCGGGGCGACCCAAGAGACCCAGTACTTC.

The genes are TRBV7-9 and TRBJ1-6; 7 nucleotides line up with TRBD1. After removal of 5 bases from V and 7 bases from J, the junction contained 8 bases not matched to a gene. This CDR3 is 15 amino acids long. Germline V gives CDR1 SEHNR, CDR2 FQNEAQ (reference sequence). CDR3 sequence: CASSRTGTENSPLHF. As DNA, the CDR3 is TGTGCCAGCAGCAGGACCGGGACAGAAAATTCACCCCTCCACTTT.

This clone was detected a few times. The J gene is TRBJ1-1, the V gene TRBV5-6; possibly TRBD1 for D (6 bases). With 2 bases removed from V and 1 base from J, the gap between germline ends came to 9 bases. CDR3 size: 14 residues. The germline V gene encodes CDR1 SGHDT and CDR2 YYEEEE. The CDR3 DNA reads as TGTGCCAGCAGCTTACTCAGGGGGAACACTGAAGCTTTCTTT. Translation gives CASSLLRGNTEAFF.

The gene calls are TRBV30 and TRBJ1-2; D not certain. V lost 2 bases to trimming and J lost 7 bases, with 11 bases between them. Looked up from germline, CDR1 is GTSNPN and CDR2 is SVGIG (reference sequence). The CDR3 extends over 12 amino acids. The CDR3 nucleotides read TGTGCCTGGAGTATCATTGAGGGTGGCTACACCTTC. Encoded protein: CAWSIIEGGYTF.

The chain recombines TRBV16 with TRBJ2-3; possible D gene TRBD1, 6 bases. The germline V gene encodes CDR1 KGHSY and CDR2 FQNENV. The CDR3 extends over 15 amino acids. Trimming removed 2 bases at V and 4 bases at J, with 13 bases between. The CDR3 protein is CASSQALAGADTQYF. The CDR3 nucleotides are TGTGCCAGCAGCCAAGCCCTGGCAGGGGCAGATACGCAGTATTTT.

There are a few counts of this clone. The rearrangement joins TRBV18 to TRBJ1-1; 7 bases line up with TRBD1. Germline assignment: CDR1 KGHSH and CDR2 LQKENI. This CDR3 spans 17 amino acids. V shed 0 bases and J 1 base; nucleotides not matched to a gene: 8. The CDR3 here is CASSPPHQGGGNTEAFF. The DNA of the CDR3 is TGTGCCAGCTCACCACCTCACCAGGGGGGCGGGAACACTGAAGCTTTCTTT.

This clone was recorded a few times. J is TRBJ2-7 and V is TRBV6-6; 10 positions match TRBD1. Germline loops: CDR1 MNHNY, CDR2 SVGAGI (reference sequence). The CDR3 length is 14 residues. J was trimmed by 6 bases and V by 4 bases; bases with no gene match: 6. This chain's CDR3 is CASSLRQGAGEQYF. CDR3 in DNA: TGTGCCAGCAGTTTGCGACAGGGGGCTGGCGAGCAGTACTTC.

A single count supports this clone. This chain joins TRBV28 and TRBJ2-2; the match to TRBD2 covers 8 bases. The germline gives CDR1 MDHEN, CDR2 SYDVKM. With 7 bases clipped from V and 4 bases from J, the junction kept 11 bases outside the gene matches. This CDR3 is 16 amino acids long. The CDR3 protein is CASTPAGLAGTGELFF. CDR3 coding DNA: TGTGCCAGCACCCCTGCCGGGCTAGCGGGCACCGGGGAGCTGTTTTTT.

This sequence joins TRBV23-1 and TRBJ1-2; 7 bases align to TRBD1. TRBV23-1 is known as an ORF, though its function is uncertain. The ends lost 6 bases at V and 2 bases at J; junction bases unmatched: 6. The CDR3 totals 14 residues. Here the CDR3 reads CASRLKQGNYGYTF. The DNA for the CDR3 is TGCGCCAGCAGACTTAAACAGGGGAACTATGGCTACACCTTC.

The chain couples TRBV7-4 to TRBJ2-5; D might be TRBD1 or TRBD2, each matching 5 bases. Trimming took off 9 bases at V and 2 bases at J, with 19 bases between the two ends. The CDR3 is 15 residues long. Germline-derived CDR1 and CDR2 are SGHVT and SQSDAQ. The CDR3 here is CASPPRGRQQETQYF. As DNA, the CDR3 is TGTGCCAGTCCCCCCCGGGGCAGACAGCAAGAGACCCAGTACTTC.

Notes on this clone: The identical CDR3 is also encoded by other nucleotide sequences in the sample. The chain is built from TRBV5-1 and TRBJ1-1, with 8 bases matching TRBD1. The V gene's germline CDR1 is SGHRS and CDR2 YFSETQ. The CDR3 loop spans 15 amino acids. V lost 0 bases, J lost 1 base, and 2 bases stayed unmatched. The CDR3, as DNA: TGCGCCAGCAGCTTGGGAGGGACAGGGAACACTGAAGCTTTCTTT. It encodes CASSLGGTGNTEAFF.

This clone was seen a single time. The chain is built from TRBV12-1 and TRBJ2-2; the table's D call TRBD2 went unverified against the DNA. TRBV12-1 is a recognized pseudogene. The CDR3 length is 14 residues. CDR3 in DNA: TGTGCCAGCAGCTTTCGGGGGAACACCGGGGAGCTGTTTTTT. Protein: CASSFRGNTGELFF.

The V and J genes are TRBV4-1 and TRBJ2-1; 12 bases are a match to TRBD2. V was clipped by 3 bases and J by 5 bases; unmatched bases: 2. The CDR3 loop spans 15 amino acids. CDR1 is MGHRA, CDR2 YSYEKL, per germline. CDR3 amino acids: CASSQGLAGNNEQFF. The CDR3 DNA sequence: TGCGCCAGCAGCCAGGGACTAGCGGGTAACAATGAGCAGTTCTTC.